A single sample is the source of the 5 T cell receptor beta chains below, sequenced in a study of blood T cells in healthy people across ages. A second PCR, run for about 7 to 11 cycles, used a sample-barcoded 5' primer plus a J-beta primer mix. From the 5' RACE reads, TCRdb called clonotypes with MiXCR, one entry per CDR3 protein. The sample lists some 1.8 million distinct CDR3 sequences; about two fifths were seen once. Sequencing used blood. The source is a human donor in good health.

This clonotype was detected only once. This chain uses TRBV5-6 with TRBJ1-4; TRBD1 is a possible D gene (5 bases). CDR1 is SGHDT and CDR2 is YYEEEE in the germline V gene. This CDR3 contains 12 residues. Trimming took off 2 bases at V and 12 bases at J, with 11 bases between the two ends. The CDR3 loop reads CASSFWPGELFF. The CDR3 nucleotides read TGTGCCAGCAGCTTCTGGCCGGGGGAACTGTTTTTT. The variable domain in full, with the rest retrieved from reference TRBV5-6 and TRBJ1-4, is DAGVTQSPTHLIKTRGQQVTLRCSPKSGHDTVSWYQQALGQGPQFIFQYYEEEERQRGNFPDRFSGHQFPNYSSELNVNALLLGDSALYLCASSFWPGELFFGSGTQLSVL.

This clonotype was found once. The chain joins TRBV2 to TRBJ2-5, with 7 bases matching TRBD2. The DNA end is more similar to TRBJ2-7, so the J call may be wrong. The CDR3 has 13 amino acids. The germline gives CDR1 SNHLY, CDR2 FYNNEI. This CDR3 reads CASGGDGRYEQYF. CDR3 in DNA: TGTGCCAGCGGGGGGGATGGGAGATACGAGCAGTACTTC.

The chain employs TRBV20-1 and TRBJ1-2; D gene uncertain. The CDR3 sequence is 12 residues long. Trimming pared 0 bases from V and 8 bases from J, leaving 10 bases between. Germline V gene sequence: CDR1 DFQATT, CDR2 SNEGSKA (reference sequence). The CDR3 DNA is TGCAGTGCTAGAGAGCGCCTTTTGGGCTACACCTTC. This encodes CSARERLLGYTF.

The rearrangement uses TRBV27 and TRBJ1-1; maybe TRBD1 (6 bases). Per germline, CDR1 MNHEY and CDR2 SMNVEV (reference sequence). The V end was cut by 4 bases, the J end by 1 base, with 10 bases between. This CDR3 region has 14 residues. The CDR3 sequence: CASSSGASNTEAFF. Here the CDR3 DNA reads TGTGCCAGCAGTTCAGGGGCGTCGAACACTGAAGCTTTCTTT.

In its sample, this clonotype was seen a few times. This chain uses TRBV9 with TRBJ2-1; TRBD2 is a possible D gene (7 bases). Trimming took off 0 bases at V and 5 bases at J, with 12 bases between the two ends. CDR1 and CDR2 (germline): SGDLS, YYNGEE. This CDR3 has 15 amino acids. CDR3 amino acids: CASSVAGGPHNEQFF. The CDR3 DNA reads TGTGCCAGCAGCGTAGCCGGGGGGCCCCACAATGAGCAGTTCTTC.